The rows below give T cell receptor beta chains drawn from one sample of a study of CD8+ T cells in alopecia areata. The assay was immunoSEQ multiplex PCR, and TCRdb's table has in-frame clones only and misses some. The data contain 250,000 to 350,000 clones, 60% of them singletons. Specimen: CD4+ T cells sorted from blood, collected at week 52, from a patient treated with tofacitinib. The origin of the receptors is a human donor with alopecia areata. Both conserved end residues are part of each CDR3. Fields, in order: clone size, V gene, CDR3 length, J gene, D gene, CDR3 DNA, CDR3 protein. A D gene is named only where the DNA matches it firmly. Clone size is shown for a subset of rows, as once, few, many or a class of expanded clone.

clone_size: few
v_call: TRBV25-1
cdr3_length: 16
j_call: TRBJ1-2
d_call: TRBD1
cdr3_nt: TGTGCCAGCAGTACACTGGGGACAGGAGGTTCCTATGGCTACACCTTC
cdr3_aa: CASSTLGTGGSYGYTF

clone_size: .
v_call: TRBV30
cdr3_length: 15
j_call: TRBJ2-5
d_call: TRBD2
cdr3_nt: TGTGCCTGGAGTCCACTAGCGGGGGGGCTTGGTGGCCAGTACTTC
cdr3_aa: CAWSPLAGGLGGQYF

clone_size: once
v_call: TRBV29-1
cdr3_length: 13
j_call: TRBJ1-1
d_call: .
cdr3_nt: TGCAGCGTTGAAGCCATAGGGGGTGGTGAAGCTTTCTTT
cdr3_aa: CSVEAIGGGEAFF

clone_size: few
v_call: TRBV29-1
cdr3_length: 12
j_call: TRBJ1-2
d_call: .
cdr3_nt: TGCAGCGTTAGAACGGGCGGCTATGGCTACACCTTC
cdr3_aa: CSVRTGGYGYTF

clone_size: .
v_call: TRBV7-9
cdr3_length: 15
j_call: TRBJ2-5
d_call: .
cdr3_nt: TGTGCCAGCAGCTTGGGGGACCAGCGTTCAGAGACCCAGTACTTC
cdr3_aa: CASSLGDQRSETQYF

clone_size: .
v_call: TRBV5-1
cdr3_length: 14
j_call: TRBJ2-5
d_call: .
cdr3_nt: TGCGCCAGCAGCTTGGCCGTCGGTGCTCGGACCCAGTACTTC
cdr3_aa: CASSLAVGARTQYF

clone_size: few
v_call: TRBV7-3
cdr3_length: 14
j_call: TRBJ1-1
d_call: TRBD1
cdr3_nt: TGTGCCAGCAGCCAACAGGGGGCTGGCACTGAAGCTTTCTTT
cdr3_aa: CASSQQGAGTEAFF

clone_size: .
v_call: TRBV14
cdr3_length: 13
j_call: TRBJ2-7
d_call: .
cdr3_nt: TGTGCCAGCAGCCAAGTTCTCTTCTACGAGCAGTACTTC
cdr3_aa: CASSQVLFYEQYF

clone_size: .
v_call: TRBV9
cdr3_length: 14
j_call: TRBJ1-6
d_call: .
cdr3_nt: TGTGCCAGCAGCGTAGGGGGGATCAATTCACCCCTCCACTTT
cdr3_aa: CASSVGGINSPLHF

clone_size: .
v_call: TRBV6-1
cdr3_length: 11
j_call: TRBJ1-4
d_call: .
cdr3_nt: TGTGCCAGCAGGACGAGTGAAAAACTGTTTTTT
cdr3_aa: CASRTSEKLFF

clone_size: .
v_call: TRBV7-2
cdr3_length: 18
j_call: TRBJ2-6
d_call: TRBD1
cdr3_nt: TGTGCCAGCAGCGGATACAGGGGCAGAAGCTCTGGGGCCAACGTCCTGACTTTC
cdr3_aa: CASSGYRGRSSGANVLTF

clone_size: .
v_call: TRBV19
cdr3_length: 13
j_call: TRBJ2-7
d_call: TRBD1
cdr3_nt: TGTGCCAGTAGAAGGACAGGGGGGAACGAGCAGTACTTC
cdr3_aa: CASRRTGGNEQYF

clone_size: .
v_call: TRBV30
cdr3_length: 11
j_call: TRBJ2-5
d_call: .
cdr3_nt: TGTGCCTGGAGAACTCAAGAGACCCAGTACTTC
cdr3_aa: CAWRTQETQYF

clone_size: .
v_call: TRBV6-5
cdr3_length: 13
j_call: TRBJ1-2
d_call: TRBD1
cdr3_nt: TGTGCCAGCAGCGAAGACAGGGTCTATGGCTACACCTTC
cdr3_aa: CASSEDRVYGYTF

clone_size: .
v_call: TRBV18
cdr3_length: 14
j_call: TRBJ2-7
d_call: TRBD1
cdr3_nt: TGTGCCAGCTCACAAGGACAGGGGACCTACGAGCAGTACTTC
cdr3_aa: CASSQGQGTYEQYF

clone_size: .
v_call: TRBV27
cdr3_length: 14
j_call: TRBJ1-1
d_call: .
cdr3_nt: TGTGCCAGCAGTTTACAGGGTGGGGGCACTGAAGCTTTCTTT
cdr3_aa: CASSLQGGGTEAFF

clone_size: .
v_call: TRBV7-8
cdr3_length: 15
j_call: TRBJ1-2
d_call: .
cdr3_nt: TGTGCCAGCAGCTTAGGGGTAATCCTAACGGCGGGCTACACCTTC
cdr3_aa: CASSLGVILTAGYTF

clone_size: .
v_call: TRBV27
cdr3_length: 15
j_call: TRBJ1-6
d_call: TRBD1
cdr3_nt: TGTGCCAGCAGTTTAAGCGGGACAGTCTATTCACCCCTCCACTTT
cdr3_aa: CASSLSGTVYSPLHF

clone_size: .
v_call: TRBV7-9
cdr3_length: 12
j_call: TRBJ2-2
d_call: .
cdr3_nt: TGTGCCAGCAACTGGGGCACCGGGGAGCTGTTTTTT
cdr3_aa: CASNWGTGELFF

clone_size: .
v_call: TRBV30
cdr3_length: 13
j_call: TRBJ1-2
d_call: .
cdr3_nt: TGTGCCTGGAGACGTACGGGGAACTATGGCTACACCTTC
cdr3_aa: CAWRRTGNYGYTF

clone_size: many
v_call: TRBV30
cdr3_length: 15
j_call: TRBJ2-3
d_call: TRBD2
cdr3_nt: TGTGCCTGGAGTGTACTAGCGGGGGGCACAGATACGCAGTATTTT
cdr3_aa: CAWSVLAGGTDTQYF

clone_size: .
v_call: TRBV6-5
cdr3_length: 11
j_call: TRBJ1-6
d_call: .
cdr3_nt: TGTGCCAGCAAGGACGACTTCACCCTCCACTTT
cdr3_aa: CASKDDFTLHF

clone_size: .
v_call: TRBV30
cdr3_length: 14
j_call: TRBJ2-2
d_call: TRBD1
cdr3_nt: TGTGCCTGGAAACAGGGGGCGCTGACCGGGGAGCTGTTTTTT
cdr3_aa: CAWKQGALTGELFF

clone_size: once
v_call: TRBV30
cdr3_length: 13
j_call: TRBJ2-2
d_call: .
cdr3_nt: TGTGCCTGGGCGCGGCGAGTCAGCGGGGAGCTGTTTTTT
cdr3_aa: CAWARRVSGELFF

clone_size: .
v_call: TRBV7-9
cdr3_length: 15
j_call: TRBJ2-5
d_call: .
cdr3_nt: TGTGCCAGCAGCTTAAGATCAAGAAACCAAGAGACCCAGTACTTC
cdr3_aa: CASSLRSRNQETQYF

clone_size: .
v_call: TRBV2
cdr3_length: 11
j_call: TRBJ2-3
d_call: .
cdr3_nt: TGTGCCAGCAGAAGCACAGATACGCAGTATTTT
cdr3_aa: CASRSTDTQYF

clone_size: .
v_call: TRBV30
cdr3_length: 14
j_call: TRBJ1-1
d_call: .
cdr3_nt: TGTGCCTGGAGTCCAGATATTTTGAACACTGAAGCTTTCTTT
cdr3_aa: CAWSPDILNTEAFF

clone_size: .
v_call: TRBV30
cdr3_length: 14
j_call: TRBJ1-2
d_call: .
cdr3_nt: TGTGCCTGGAGTGACAAGGGGCCGCCTTCGGGCTACACCTTC
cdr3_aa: CAWSDKGPPSGYTF

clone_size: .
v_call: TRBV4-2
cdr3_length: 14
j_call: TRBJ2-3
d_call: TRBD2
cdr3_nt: TGTGCCAGCAGCTCGGGGGGGCCGACAGATACGCAGTATTTT
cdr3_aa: CASSSGGPTDTQYF

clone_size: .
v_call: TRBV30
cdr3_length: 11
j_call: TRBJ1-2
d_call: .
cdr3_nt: TGTGCCTGGAGTGATCAGTTTGGCTACACCTTC
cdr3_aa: CAWSDQFGYTF

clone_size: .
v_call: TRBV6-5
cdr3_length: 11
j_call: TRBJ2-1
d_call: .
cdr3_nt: TGTGCCAGCAGTCAGGGAGGCGAGCAGTTCTTC
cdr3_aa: CASSQGGEQFF

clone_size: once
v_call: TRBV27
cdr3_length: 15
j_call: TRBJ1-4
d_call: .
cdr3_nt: TGTGCCAGCAGTCGGGTAGTGGGAGTAAATGAAAAACTGTTTTTT
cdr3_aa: CASSRVVGVNEKLFF

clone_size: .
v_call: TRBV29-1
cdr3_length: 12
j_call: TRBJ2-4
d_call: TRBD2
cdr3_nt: TGCAGCGTCCTAGCGGGGGCGGGCATTCAGTACTTC
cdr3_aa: CSVLAGAGIQYF

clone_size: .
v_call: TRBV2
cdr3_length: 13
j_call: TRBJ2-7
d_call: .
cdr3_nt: TGTGCCAGCAGCCGGGACACCAACTACGAGCAGTACTTC
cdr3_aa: CASSRDTNYEQYF

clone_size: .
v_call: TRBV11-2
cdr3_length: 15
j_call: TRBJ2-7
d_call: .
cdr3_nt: TGTGCCAGCAGCCCTCTTAGGGGCAGGGTCTACGAGCAGTACTTC
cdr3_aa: CASSPLRGRVYEQYF

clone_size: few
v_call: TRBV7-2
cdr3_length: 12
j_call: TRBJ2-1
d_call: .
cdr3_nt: TGTGCCAGCAGCCCCTGGACCGTTGAACAGTTCTTC
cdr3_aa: CASSPWTVEQFF

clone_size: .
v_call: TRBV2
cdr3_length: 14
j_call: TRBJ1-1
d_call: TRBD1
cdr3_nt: TGTGCCAGACATTCCGGGACAGATATCACTGAAGCTTTCTTT
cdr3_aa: CARHSGTDITEAFF

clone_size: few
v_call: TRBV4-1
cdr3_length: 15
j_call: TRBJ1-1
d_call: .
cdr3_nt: TGCGCCAGCAGCCAAGTCGGCCTAGTTTACACTGAAGCTTTCTTT
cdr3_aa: CASSQVGLVYTEAFF

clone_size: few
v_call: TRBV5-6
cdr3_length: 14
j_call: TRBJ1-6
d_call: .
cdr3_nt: TGTGCCAGCAGCTTGCCTGCGGGGGCATCACCCCTCCACTTT
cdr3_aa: CASSLPAGASPLHF

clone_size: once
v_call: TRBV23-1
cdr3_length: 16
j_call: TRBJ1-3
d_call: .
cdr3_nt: TGCGCCAGCAGTCAATCGAGACAGCACCCTGGAAACACCATATATTTT
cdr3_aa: CASSQSRQHPGNTIYF

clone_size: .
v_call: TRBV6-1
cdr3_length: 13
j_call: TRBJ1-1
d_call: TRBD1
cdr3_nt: TGTGCCAGCAGTGAAACCGGGACAGAAGAAGCTTTCTTT
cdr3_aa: CASSETGTEEAFF

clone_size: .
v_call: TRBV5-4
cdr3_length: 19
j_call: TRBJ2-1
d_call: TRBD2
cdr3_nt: TGTGCCAGCACCCTCGGGGGGACTAGCGGGGGACGCTCCTACAATGAGCAGTTCTTC
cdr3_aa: CASTLGGTSGGRSYNEQFF

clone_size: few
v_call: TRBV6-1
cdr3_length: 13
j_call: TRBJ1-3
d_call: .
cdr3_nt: TGTGCCAGCACGGGCAGCTCTGGAAACACCATATATTTT
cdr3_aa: CASTGSSGNTIYF

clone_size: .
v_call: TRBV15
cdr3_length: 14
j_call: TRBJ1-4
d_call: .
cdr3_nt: TGTGCCACCAGCAGAGTCCCGTCGAGCGAAAAACTGTTTTTT
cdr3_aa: CATSRVPSSEKLFF

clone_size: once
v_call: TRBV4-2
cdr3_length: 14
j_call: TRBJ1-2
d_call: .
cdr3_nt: TGTGCCAGCAGCCGAAGGAATGAAAACTATGGCTACACCTTC
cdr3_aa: CASSRRNENYGYTF

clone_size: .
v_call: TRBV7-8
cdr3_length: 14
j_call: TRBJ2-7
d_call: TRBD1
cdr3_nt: TGTGCCAGCAGCTTACGGGGACAGGGGAGCGAGCAGTACTTC
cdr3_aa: CASSLRGQGSEQYF

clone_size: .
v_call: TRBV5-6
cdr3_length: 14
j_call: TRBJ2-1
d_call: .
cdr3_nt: TGTGCCAGCAGCCTTTTTGGGACCTACAATGAGCAGTTCTTC
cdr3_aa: CASSLFGTYNEQFF